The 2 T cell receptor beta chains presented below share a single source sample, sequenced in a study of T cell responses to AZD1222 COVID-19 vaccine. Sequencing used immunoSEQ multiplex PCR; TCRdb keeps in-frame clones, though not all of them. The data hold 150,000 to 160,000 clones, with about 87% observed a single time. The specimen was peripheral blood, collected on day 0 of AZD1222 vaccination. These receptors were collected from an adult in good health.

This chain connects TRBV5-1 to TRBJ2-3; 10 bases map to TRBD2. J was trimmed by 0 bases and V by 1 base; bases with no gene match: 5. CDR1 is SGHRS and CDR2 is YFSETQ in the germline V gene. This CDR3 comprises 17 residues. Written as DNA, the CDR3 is TGCGCCAGCAGCTTGTCTAGCGGGGGAGCTAGCACAGATACGCAGTATTTT. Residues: CASSLSSGGASTDTQYF.

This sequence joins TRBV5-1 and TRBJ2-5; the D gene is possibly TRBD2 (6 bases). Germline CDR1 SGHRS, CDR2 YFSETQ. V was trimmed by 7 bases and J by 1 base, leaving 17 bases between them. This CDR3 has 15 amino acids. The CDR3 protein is CASDGGMGGQETQYF. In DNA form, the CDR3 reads TGCGCCAGCGACGGAGGGATGGGTGGCCAAGAGACCCAGTACTTC. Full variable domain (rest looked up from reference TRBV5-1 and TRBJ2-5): KAGVTQTPRYLIKTRGQQVTLSCSPISGHRSVSWYQQTPGQGLQFLFEYFSETQRNKGNFPGRFSGRQFSNSRSEMNVSTLELGDSALYLCASDGGMGGQETQYFGPGTRLLVL.